This T cell receptor beta chain was sequenced in a study of control samples from healthy donors and cancer patients. Clones were read by immunoSEQ multiplex PCR, and TCRdb kept only the in-frame ones, dropping some. The sample contains about 150,000 clones, roughly 93% of which appear only once. V lost 8 bases, J lost 6 bases, and 4 bases stayed unmatched. The CDR3 is 13 residues long. Germline V gene sequence: CDR1 SNHLY, CDR2 FYNNEI. The sequence was obtained from a man aged 18 to 35 in good health. Source material: blood. This rearrangement joins TRBV2 to TRBJ1-4, with 9 bases that match TRBD1. CDR3 region: CASLQGADEKLFF. CDR3 nucleotides: TGTGCCAGCTTACAGGGGGCGGATGAAAAACTGTTTTTT.